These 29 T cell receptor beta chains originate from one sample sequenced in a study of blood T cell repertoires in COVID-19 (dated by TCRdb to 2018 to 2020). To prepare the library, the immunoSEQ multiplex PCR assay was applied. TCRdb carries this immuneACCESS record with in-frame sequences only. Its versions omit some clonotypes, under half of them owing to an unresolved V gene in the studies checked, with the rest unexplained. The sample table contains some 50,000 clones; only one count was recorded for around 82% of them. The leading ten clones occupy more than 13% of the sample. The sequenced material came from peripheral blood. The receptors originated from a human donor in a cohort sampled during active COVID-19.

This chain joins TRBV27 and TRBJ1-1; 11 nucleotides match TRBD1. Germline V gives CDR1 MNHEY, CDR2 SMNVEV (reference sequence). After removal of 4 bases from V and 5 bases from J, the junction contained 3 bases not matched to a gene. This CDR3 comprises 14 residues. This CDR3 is CASSWDRGETEAFF. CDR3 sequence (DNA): TGTGCCAGCAGTTGGGACAGGGGGGAAACTGAAGCTTTCTTT.

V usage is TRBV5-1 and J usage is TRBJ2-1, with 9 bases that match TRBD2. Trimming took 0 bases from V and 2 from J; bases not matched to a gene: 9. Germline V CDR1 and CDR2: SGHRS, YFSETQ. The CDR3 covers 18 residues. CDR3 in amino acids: CASSLETLAGATYNEQFF. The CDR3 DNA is TGCGCCAGCAGCTTGGAGACGTTAGCGGGAGCGACCTACAATGAGCAGTTCTTC.

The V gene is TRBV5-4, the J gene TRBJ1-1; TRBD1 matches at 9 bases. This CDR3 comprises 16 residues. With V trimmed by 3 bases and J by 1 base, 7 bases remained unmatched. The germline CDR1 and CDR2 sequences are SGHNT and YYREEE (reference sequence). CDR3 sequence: CASSSPGQGKNTEAFF. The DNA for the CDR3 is TGTGCCAGCAGCTCCCCGGGACAGGGAAAGAACACTGAAGCTTTCTTT.

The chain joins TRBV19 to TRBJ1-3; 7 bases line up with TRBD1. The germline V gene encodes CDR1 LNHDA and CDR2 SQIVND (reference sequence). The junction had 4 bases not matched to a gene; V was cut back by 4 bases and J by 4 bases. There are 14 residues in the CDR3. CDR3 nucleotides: TGTGCCAGTAGTACCCAGGGACAGGGAAACACCATATATTTT. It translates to CASSTQGQGNTIYF.

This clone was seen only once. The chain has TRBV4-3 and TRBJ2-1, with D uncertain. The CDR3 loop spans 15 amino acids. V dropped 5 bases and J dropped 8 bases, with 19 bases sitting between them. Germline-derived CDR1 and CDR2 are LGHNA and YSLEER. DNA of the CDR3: TGCGCCAGCAGCACCGAGTCGATTTTAGTGCATGAGCAGTTCTTC. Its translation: CASSTESILVHEQFF.

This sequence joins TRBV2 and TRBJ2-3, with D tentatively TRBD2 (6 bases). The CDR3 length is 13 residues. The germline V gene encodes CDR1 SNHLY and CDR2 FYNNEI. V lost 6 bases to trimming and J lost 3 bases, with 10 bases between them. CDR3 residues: CASRRRETDTQYF. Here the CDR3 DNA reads TGTGCCAGCAGGCGGAGGGAGACAGATACGCAGTATTTT.

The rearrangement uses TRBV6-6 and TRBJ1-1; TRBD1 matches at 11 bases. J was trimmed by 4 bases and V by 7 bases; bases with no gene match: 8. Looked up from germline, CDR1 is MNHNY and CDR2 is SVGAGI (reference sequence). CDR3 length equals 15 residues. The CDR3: CASKAPDRGRTEAFF. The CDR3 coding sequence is TGTGCCAGCAAAGCCCCGGACAGGGGGCGCACTGAAGCTTTCTTT.

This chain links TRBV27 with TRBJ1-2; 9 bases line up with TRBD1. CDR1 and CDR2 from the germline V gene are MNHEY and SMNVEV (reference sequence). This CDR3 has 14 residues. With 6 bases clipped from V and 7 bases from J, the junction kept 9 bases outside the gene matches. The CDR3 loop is CASRNTGGASGYTF. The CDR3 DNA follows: TGTGCCAGCAGAAATACAGGGGGCGCGTCTGGCTACACCTTC.

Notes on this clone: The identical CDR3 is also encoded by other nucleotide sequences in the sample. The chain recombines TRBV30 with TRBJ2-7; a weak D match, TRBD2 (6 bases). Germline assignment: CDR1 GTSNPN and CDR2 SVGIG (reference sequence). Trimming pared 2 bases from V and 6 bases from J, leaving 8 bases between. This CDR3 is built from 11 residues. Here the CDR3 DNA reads TGTGCCTGGAGTTTGGGGGGCGAGCAGTACTTC. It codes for CAWSLGGEQYF.

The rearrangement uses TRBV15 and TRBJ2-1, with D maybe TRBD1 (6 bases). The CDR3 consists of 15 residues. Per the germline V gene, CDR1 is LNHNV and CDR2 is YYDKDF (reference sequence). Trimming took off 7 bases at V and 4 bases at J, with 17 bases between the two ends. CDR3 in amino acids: CATNRDKFYYNEQFF. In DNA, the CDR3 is TGTGCCACCAACCGGGACAAATTCTATTACAATGAGCAGTTCTTC.

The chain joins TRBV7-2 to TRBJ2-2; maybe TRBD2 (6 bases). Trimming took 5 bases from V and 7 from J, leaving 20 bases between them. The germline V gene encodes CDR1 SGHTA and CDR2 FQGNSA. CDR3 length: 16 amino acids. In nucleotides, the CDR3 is TGTGCCAGCAGCAAAGGCGGGGCCATTTACGGCGGGGAGCTGTTTTTT. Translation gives CASSKGGAIYGGELFF.

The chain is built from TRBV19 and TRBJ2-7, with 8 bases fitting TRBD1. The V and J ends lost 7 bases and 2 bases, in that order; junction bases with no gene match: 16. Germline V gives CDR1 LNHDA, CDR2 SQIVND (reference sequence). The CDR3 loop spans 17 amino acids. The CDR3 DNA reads TGTGCCAGTAACCCCGGGACAGGAAATTCCCCTACCTACGAGCAGTACTTC. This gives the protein CASNPGTGNSPTYEQYF. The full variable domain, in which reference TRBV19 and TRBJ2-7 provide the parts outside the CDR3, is DGGITQSPKYLFRKEGQNVTLSCEQNLNHDAMYWYRQDPGQGLRLIYYSQIVNDFQKGDIAEGYSVSREKKESFPLTVTSAQKNPTAFYLCASNPGTGNSPTYEQYFGPGTRLTVT.

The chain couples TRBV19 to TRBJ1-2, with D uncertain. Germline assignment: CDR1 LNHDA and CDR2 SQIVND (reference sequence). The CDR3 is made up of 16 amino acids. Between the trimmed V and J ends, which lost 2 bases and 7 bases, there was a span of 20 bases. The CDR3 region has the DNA TGTGCCAGTAGTATACTTGGTACGGGGAGAGATGGTGGCTACACCTTC. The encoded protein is CASSILGTGRDGGYTF.

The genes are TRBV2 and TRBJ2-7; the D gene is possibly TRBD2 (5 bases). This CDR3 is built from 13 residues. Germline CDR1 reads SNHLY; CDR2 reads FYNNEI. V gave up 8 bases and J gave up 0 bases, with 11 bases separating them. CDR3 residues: CASDGVGSYEQYF. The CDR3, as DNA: TGTGCCAGCGACGGGGTGGGCTCCTACGAGCAGTACTTC.

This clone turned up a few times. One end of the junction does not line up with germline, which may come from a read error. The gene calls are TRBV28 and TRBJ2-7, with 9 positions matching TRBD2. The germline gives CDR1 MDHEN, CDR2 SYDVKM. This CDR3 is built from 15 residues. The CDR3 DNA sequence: TGTGCCAGCAGTCGGGCGGGAGGGAGTACTACGGAGCAGAACTTC. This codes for CASSRAGGSTTEQNF.

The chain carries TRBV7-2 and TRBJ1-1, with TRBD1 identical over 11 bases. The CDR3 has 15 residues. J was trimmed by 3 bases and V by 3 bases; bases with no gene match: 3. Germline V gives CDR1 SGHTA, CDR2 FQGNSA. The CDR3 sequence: CASSFGTGGYTEAFF. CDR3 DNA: TGTGCCAGCAGCTTTGGGACAGGGGGATACACTGAAGCTTTCTTT. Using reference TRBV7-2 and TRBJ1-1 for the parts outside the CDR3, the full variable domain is GAGVSQSPSNKVTEKGKDVELRCDPISGHTALYWYRQSLGQGLEFLIYFQGNSAPDKSGLPSDRFSAERTGGSVSTLTIQRTQQEDSAVYLCASSFGTGGYTEAFFGQGTRLTVV.

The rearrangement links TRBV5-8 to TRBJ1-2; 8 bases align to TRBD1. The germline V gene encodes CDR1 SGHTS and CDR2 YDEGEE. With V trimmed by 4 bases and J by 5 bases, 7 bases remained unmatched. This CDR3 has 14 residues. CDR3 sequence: CASSRGQGQYGYTF. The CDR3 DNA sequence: TGTGCCAGCAGCAGAGGACAGGGCCAATATGGCTACACCTTC.

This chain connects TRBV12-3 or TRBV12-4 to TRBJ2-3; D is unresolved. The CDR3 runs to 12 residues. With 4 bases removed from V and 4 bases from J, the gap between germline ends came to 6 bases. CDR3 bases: TGTGCCAGCAGTTACAGTGCAGATACGCAGTATTTT. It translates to CASSYSADTQYF.

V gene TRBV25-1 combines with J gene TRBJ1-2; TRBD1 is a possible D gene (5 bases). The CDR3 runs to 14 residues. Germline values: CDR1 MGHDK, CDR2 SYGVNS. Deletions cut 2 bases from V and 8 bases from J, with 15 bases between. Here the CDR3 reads CASSEARVPGGYTF. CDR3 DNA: TGTGCCAGCAGTGAAGCCAGGGTGCCCGGCGGCTACACCTTC.

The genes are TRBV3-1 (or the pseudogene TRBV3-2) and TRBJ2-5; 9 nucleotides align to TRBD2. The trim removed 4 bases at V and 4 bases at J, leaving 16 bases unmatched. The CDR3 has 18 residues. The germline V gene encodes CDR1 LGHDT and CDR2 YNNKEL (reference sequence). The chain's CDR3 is CASSLSPIAGEVRETQYF. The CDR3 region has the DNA TGTGCCAGCAGCCTATCACCGATAGCGGGAGAAGTCAGAGAGACCCAGTACTTC.

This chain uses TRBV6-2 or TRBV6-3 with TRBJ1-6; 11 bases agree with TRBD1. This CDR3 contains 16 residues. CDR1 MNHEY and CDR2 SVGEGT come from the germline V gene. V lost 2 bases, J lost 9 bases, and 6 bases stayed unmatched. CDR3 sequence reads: CASSYPFGQGASPLHF. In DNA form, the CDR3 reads TGTGCCAGCAGTTACCCCTTCGGACAGGGGGCTTCACCCCTCCACTTT.

The CDR3 DNA follows: TGCGCCAGCAGCTTGGAATCAGGATCTTACGAGCAGTACTTC. This sequence encodes CASSLESGSYEQYF. This chain joins TRBV5-1 and TRBJ2-7; D ambiguous. CDR1 and CDR2 (germline): SGHRS, YFSETQ. V was cut by 0 bases and J by 4 bases, with 11 bases left in between. The CDR3 is 14 amino acids.

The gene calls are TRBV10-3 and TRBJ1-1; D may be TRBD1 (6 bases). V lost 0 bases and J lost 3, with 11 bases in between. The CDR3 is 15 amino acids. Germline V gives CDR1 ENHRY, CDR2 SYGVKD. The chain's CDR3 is CAISESGRGYTEAFF. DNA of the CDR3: TGTGCCATCAGTGAGTCGGGCAGGGGTTACACTGAAGCTTTCTTT.

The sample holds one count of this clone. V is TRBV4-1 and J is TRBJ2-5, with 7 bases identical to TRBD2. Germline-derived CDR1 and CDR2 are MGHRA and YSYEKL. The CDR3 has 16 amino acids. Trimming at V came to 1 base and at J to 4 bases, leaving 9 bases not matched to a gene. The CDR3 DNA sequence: TGCGCCAGCAGCCAAGTCACTAGCGTTTTTCGAGAGACCCAGTACTTC. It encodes CASSQVTSVFRETQYF.

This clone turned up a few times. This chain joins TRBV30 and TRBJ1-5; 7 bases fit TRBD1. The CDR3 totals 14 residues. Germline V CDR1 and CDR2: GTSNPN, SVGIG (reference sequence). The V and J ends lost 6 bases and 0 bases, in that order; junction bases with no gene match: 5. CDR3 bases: TGTGCCTGCAGCCAGGGGGGTAGCAATCAGCCCCAGCATTTT. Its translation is CACSQGGSNQPQHF.

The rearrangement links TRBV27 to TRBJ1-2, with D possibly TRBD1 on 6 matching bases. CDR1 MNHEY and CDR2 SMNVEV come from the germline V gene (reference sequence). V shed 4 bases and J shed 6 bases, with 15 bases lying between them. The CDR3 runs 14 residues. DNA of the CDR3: TGTGCCAGCAGTTCCCAATACGGACAGCATGGCTACACCTTC. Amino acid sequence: CASSSQYGQHGYTF.

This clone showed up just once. DNA of the CDR3: TGCGCCAGCAGCTCGGGACAGGGGCTGGACACCGGGGAGCTGTTTTTT. This encodes CASSSGQGLDTGELFF. The V gene is TRBV5-1, the J gene TRBJ2-2; 10 bases align to TRBD1. Germline CDR1 reads SGHRS; CDR2 reads YFSETQ. CDR3 length: 16 residues. Unmatched junction bases numbered 5, after V lost 3 bases and J lost 3 bases.

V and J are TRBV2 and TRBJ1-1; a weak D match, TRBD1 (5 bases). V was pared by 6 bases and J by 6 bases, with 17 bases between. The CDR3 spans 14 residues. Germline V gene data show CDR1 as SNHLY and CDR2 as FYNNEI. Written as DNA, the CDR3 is TGTGCCAGCAGCCCCATTCGGAGGGACGCTGAAGCTTTCTTT. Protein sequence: CASSPIRRDAEAFF. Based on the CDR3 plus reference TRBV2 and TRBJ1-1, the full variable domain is EPEVTQTPSHQVTQMGQEVILRCVPISNHLYFYWYRQILGQKVEFLVSFYNNEISEKSEIFDDQFSVERPDGSNFTLKIRSTKLEDSAMYFCASSPIRRDAEAFFGQGTRLTVV.

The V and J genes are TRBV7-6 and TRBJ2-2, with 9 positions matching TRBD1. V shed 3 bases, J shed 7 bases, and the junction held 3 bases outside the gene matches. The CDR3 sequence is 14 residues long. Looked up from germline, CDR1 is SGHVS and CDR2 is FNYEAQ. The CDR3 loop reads CASSLGTGNGELFF. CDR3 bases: TGTGCCAGCAGCTTGGGGACAGGGAACGGGGAGCTGTTTTTT.